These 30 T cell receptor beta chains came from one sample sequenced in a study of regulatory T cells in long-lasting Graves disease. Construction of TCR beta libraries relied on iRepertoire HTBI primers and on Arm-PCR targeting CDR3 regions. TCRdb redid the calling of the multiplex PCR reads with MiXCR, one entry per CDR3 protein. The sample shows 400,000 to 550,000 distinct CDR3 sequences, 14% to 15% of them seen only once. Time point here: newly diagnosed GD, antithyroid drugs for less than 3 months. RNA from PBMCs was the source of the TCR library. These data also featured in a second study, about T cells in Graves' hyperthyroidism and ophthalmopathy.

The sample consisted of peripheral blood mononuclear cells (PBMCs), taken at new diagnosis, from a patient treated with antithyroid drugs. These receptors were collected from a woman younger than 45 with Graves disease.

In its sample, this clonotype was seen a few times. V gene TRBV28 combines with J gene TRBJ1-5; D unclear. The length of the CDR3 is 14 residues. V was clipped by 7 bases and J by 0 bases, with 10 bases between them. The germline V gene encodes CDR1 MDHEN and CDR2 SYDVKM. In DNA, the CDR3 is TGTGCCAGCAACCGGGATTATAGCAATCAGCCCCAGCATTTT. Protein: CASNRDYSNQPQHF.

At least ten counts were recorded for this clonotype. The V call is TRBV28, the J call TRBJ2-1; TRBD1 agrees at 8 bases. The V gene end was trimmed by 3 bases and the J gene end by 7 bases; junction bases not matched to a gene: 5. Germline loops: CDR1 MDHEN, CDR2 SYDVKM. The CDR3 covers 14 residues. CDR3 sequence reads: CASSFQGARNEQFF. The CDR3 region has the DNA TGTGCCAGCAGTTTCCAGGGGGCTCGAAATGAGCAGTTCTTC.

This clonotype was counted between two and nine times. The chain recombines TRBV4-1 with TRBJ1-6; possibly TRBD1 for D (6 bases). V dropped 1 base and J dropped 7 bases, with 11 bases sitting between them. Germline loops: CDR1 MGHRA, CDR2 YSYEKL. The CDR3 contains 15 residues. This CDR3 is CASSQVGGRNSPLHF. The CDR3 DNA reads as TGCGCCAGCAGCCAAGTCGGGGGCAGGAATTCACCCCTCCACTTT.

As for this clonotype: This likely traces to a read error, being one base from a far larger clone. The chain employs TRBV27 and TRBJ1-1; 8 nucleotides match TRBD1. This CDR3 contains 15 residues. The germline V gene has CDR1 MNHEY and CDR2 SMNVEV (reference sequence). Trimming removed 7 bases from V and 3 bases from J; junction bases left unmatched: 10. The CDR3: CASTSGGALDTEAFF. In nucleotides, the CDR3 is TGTGCCAGCACTTCAGGGGGCGCATTAGACACTGAAGCTTTCTTT.

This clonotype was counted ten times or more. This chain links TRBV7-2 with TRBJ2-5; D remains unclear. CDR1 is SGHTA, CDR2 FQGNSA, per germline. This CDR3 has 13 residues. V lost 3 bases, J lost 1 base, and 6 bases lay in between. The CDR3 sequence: CASSFSVQETQYF. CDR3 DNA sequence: TGTGCCAGCAGCTTCAGCGTCCAAGAGACCCAGTACTTC.

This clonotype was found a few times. The CDR3 sequence is CASSDGTNYEQYF. The DNA for the CDR3 is TGTGCCAGCAGTGATGGGACAAACTACGAGCAGTACTTC. V usage is TRBV25-1 and J usage is TRBJ2-7; D possibly corresponds to TRBD1 (6 bases). From germline, CDR1 is MGHDK and CDR2 SYGVNS. Between the trimmed V and J ends, which lost 3 bases and 3 bases, there was a span of 9 bases. The CDR3 has 13 residues.

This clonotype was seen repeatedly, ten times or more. CDR3 sequence reads: CASSDRTVHNSPLHF. Written as DNA, the CDR3 is TGTGCCAGCAGTGATAGGACAGTCCATAATTCACCCCTCCACTTT. This chain uses TRBV2 with TRBJ1-6, with D tentatively TRBD1 (6 bases). Per germline, CDR1 SNHLY and CDR2 FYNNEI. Trimming shortened V by 3 bases and J by 5 bases, and 11 bases separated the two germline ends. CDR3 size: 15 residues.

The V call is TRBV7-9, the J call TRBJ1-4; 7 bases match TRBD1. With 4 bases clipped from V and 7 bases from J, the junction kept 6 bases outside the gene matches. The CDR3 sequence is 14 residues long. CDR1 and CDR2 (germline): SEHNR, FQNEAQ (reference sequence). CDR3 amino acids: CASSSTGRGEKLFF. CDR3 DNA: TGTGCCAGCAGCTCGACAGGGAGAGGTGAAAAACTGTTTTTT. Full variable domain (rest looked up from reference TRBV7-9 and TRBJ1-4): DTGVSQNPRHKITKRGQNVTFRCDPISEHNRLYWYRQTLGQGPEFLTYFQNEAQLEKSRLLSDRFSAERPKGSFSTLEIQRTEQGDSAMYLCASSSTGRGEKLFFGSGTQLSVL.

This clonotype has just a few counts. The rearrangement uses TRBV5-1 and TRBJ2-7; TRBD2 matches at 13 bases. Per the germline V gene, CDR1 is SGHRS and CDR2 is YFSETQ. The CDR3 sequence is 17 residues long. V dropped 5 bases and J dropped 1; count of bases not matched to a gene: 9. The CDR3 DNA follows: TGCGCCAGCAGTTCTGGACTAGCGGGAGATAAGTCCTACGAGCAGTACTTC. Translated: CASSSGLAGDKSYEQYF.

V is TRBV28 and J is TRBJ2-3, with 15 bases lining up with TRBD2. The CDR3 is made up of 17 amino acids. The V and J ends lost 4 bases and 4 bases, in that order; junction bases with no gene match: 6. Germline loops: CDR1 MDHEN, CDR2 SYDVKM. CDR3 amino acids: CASSWTSGRAVSDTQYF. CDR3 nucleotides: TGTGCCAGCAGTTGGACTAGCGGGAGGGCCGTTTCAGATACGCAGTATTTT.

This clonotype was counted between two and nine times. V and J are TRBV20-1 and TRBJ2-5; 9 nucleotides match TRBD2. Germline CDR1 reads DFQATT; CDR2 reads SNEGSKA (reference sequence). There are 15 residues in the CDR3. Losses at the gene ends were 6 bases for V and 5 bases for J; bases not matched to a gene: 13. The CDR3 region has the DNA TGCAGTGCACCGGTTCTAGCGGGACCTTTTGAGACCCAGTACTTC. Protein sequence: CSAPVLAGPFETQYF.

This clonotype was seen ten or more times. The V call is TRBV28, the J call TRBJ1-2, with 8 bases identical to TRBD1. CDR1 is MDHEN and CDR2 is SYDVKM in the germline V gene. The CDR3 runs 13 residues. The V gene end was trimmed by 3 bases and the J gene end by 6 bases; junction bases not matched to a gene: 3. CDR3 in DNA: TGTGCCAGCAGTTTTGGACAGGGCGATGGCTACACCTTC. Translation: CASSFGQGDGYTF.

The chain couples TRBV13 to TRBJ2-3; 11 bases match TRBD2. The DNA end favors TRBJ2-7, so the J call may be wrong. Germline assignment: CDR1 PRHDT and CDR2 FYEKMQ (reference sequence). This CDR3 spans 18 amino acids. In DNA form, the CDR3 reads TGTGCCAGCAGCTTATTGGACACGGGACTAGCGGAGACCTACGAGCAGTACTTC. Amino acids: CASSLLDTGLAETYEQYF.

CDR3 in amino acids: CATSSTSGSYNEQFF. The CDR3 DNA is TGTGCCACCAGCTCGACTAGCGGCTCCTACAATGAGCAGTTCTTC. The J gene is TRBJ2-1, the V gene TRBV15; 9 bases map to TRBD2. From germline, CDR1 is LNHNV and CDR2 YYDKDF (reference sequence). After removal of 5 bases from V and 0 bases from J, the junction contained 2 bases not matched to a gene. The CDR3 is 15 residues long.

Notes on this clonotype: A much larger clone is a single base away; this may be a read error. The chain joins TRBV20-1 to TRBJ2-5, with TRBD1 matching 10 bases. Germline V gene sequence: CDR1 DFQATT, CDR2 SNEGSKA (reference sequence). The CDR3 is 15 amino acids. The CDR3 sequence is CNAPRQGAELKTQYF. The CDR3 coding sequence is TGCAATGCCCCCAGACAGGGGGCTGAACTGAAGACCCAGTACTTC.

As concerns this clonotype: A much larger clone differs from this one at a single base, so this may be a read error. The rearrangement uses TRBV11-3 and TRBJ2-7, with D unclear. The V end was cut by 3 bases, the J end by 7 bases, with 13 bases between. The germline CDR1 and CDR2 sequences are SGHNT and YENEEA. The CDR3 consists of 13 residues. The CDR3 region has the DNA TGTGCCAGCAGCTTGAGTCCTCCACAGGAGCAGTACTTC. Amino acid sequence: CASSLSPPQEQYF.

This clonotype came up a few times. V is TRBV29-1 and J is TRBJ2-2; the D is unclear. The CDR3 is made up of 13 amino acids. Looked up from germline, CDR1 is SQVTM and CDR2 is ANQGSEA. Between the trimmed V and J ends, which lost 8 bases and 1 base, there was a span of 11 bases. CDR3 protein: CSTRSQNTGELFF. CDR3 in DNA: TGCAGCACCCGGTCCCAGAACACCGGGGAGCTGTTTTTT.

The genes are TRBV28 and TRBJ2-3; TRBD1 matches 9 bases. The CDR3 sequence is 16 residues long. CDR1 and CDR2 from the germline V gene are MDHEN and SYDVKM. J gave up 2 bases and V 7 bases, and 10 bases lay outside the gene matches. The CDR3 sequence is CASMIPGQGDTDTQYF. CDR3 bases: TGTGCCAGCATGATCCCGGGACAGGGAGACACAGATACGCAGTATTTT.

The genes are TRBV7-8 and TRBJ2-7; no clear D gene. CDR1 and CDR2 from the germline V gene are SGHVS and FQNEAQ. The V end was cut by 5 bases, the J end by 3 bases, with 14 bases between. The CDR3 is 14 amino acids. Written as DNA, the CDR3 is TGTGCCAGCAGCCCCCGCGGCCCGGGCTACGAGCAGTACTTC. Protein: CASSPRGPGYEQYF.

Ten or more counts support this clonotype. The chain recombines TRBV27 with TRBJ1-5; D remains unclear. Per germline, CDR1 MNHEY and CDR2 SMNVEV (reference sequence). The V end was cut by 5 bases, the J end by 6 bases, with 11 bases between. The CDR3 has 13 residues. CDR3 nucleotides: TGTGCCAGCAGTCCCCTGGGTACTCAGCCCCAGCATTTT. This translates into CASSPLGTQPQHF.

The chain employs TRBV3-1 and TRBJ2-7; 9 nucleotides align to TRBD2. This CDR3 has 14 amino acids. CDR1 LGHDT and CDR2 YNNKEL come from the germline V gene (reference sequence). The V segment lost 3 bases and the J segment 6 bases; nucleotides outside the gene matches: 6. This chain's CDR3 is CASSHAAGGPEQYF. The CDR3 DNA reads TGTGCCAGCAGCCACGCCGCGGGAGGGCCCGAGCAGTACTTC.

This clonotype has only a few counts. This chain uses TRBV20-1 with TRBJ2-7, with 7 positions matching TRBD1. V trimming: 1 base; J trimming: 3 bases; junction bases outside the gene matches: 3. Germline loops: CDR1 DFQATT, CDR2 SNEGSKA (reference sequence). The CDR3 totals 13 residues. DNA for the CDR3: TGCAGTGCTAGAGGCGACAGGGACTACGAGCAGTACTTC. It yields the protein CSARGDRDYEQYF.

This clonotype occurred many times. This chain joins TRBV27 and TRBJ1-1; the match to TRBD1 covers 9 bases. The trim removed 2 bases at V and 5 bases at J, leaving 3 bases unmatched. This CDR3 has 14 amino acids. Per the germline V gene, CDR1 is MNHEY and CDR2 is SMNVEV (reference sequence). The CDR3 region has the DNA TGTGCCAGCAGTTTAGACAGGGGGTGGACTGAAGCTTTCTTT. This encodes CASSLDRGWTEAFF.

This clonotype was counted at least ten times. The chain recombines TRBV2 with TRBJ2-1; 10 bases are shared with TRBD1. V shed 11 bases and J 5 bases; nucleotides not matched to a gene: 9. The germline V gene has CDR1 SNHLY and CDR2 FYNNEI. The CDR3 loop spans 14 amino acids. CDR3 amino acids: CALQTGGGHNEQFF. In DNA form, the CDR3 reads TGTGCCCTCCAGACAGGGGGCGGTCACAATGAGCAGTTCTTC.

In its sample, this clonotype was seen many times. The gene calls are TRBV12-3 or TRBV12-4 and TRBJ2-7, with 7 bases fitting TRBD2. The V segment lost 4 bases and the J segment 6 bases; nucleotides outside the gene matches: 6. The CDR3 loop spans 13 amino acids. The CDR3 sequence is CASSSYGRGEQYF. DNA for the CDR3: TGTGCCAGCAGTTCCTATGGGAGGGGCGAGCAGTACTTC.

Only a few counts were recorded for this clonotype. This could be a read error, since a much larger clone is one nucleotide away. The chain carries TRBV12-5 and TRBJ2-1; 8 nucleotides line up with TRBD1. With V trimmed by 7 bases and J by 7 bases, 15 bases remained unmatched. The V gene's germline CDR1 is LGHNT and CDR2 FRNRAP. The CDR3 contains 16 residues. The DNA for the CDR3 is TGTGCTAGTGCCTCCATTATGGACAGGGAGACGAATGAGCAGTTCTTC. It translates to CASASIMDRETNEQFF.

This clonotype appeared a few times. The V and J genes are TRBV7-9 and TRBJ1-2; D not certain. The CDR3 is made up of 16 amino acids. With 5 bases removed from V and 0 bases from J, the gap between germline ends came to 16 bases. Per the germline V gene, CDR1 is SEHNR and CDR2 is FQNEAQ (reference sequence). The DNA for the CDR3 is TGTGCCAGCAGCCCCATGGGGATCCCGACTAACTATGGCTACACCTTC. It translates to CASSPMGIPTNYGYTF.

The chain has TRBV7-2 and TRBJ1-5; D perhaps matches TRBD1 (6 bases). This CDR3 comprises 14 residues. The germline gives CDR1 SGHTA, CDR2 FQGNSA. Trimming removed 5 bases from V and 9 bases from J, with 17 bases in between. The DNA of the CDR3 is TGTGCCAGCAGCCCCCGGGGGCCGCCGGGGCCCCAGCATTTT. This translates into CASSPRGPPGPQHF.

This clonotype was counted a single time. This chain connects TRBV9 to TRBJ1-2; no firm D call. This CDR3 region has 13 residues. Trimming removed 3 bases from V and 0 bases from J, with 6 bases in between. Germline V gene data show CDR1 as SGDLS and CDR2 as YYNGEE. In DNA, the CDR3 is TGTGCCAGCAGCGCCCCGCCTAACTATGGCTACACCTTC. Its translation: CASSAPPNYGYTF.

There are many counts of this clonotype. The CDR3 DNA follows: TGTGCCATCAGTGATATCAGGGGGCTAGGGAACACTGAAGCTTTCTTT. This encodes CAISDIRGLGNTEAFF. V and J are TRBV10-3 and TRBJ1-1; 8 bases agree with TRBD1. V gave up 3 bases and J gave up 1 base; unmatched junction bases: 7. This CDR3 has 16 amino acids. Germline V gives CDR1 ENHRY, CDR2 SYGVKD.